This T cell receptor (beta chain) was captured in a study of CD8 T cells in ankylosing spondylitis. Making use of molecular barcodes, quantitative 5'-RACE generated TCR beta libraries. TCRdb reprocessed the 5' RACE reads with MiXCR, giving one entry per CDR3 protein. Of hundreds of thousands of distinct CDR3 sequences listed, more than 25% were seen once; the top ten hold under 0.9%. Germline V lookup: CDR1 LGHNA, CDR2 YNFKEQ. The CDR3 is made up of 16 amino acids. Trimming pared 2 bases from V and 5 bases from J, leaving 17 bases between. As for this clonotype: Its antigen is unidentified.

Findings of the study overall: Several of the motif variants were reported before in synovial fluid and blood from reactive arthritis. Disease-linked clones reportedly showed significant enrichment in matched ankylosing spondylitis synovial fluid. Apparently characteristic of ankylosing spondylitis blood was a TCR beta motif (eight highly homologous variants).

Sequencing used blood, either unsorted or a sorted T cell fraction (not recorded which). The TCR comes from a male donor with ankylosing spondylitis. The V and J genes are TRBV4-2 and TRBJ2-3; D possibly corresponds to TRBD2 (6 bases). The CDR3 reads CASSQSGQPFGDTQYF. The CDR3, as DNA: TGTGCCAGCAGCCAAAGCGGGCAACCATTTGGAGATACGCAGTATTTT.